The clone carrying this T cell receptor beta chain was seen a handful of times. Antigen unknown. Each sorted fraction was over 95% pure. Trimming stripped 7 bases from V and 4 bases from J, with 22 bases between. The CDR3 runs 16 residues. Germline loops: CDR1 MRHNA, CDR2 SNTAGT. This record belongs to a study of beta chain features in type 1 diabetes. General study results and limits: Across all four CD4+ subsets, people with type 1 diabetes showed modestly shorter TCRB CDR3s. High TCR expression in some cells could lead to their over-representation in cDNA sequencing.

Investigators reverse transcribed all isolated RNA, so they sequenced expressed TCRB transcripts. The assay was immunoSEQ multiplex PCR, and TCRdb's table has in-frame clones only and misses some. Of 600,000 or so clones in the sample, 9.5% to 15% were seen once. The sample taken for sequencing was naive CD4+ T cells from blood. The sequence came from a man aged 25-45 years with type 1 diabetes. The chain links TRBV6-4 to TRBJ1-1; the D gene is possibly TRBD1 (5 bases). The CDR3 region has the DNA TGTGCCAGCACCCAGGGACCCTCATCGACGGTCACTGAAGCTTTCTTT. Its protein is CASTQGPSSTVTEAFF.